The next 10 T cell receptor beta chains were all read from a single sample in a study of T cell changes during pregnancy in multiple sclerosis. Here immunoSEQ multiplex PCR was the method, and the copy in TCRdb shows in-frame clones only, minus some. The sample includes tens of thousands of clones, roughly 93% of them seen just once. The sample here was peripheral blood, taken after pregnancy. The receptor set was obtained from a female donor with multiple sclerosis, enrolled in a pregnancy study.

V is TRBV19 and J is TRBJ2-5; maybe TRBD2 (6 bases). The J call may be mistaken, given a closer DNA end match to TRBJ2-7. Germline V gene data show CDR1 as LNHDA and CDR2 as SQIVND (reference sequence). This CDR3 is 15 amino acids long. DNA of the CDR3: TGTGCCAGTAGATCCCTGGCGGGAAACTCCTACGAGCAGTACTTC. It yields the protein CASRSLAGNSYEQYF.

The chain uses TRBV19 and TRBJ2-7; D perhaps matches TRBD2 (7 bases). CDR1 and CDR2 (germline): LNHDA, SQIVND (reference sequence). The V and J ends lost 3 bases and 3 bases respectively, with 12 bases between them. The CDR3 length is 14 residues. CDR3 nucleotides: TGTGCCAGTAGTATCTCGGGGGGCATCTACGAGCAGTACTTC. It codes for CASSISGGIYEQYF.

The chain recombines TRBV28 with TRBJ2-2; D may be TRBD2 (5 bases). Germline V gene lookup returns CDR1 MDHEN and CDR2 SYDVKM. Deletions cut 9 bases from V and 3 bases from J, with 17 bases between. The CDR3 totals 15 residues. CDR3 sequence (DNA): TGTGCCAGTCACGAGGGCAGGACCGACACCGGGGAGCTGTTTTTT. It yields the protein CASHEGRTDTGELFF.

The chain joins TRBV5-6 to TRBJ2-5, with D perhaps TRBD1 (5 bases). The J call is uncertain, as TRBJ2-7 better fits the DNA end. Germline V gene sequence: CDR1 SGHDT, CDR2 YYEEEE. CDR3 length: 16 residues. CDR3 nucleotides: TGTGCCAGCAGCTTGTACGGCCAGGGTACCTTCCACGAGCAGTACTTC. It yields the protein CASSLYGQGTFHEQYF.

The chain recombines TRBV6-5 with TRBJ1-2; D is ambiguous. This CDR3 comprises 13 residues. Germline V lookup: CDR1 MNHEY, CDR2 SVGAGI. V lost 2 bases and J lost 1, with 5 bases in between. The CDR3 nucleotides are TGTGCCAGCAGTTACAGAGATAACTATGGCTACACCTTC. Translation: CASSYRDNYGYTF.

The V gene is TRBV6-1, the J gene TRBJ2-1, with 10 bases lining up with TRBD2. The ends lost 2 bases at V and 2 bases at J; junction bases unmatched: 6. Germline V gene sequence: CDR1 MNHNS, CDR2 SASEGT. This CDR3 is built from 17 residues. In nucleotides, the CDR3 is TGTGCCAGCAGTGAAACCTTAGCGGGAGGTACCTACAATGAGCAGTTCTTC. Translating it yields CASSETLAGGTYNEQFF.

The chain joins TRBV4-3 to TRBJ2-4; 7 bases are shared with TRBD2. The CDR3 sequence is 15 residues long. Germline values: CDR1 LGHNA, CDR2 YSLEER. J was trimmed by 6 bases and V by 2 bases; bases with no gene match: 7. DNA for the CDR3: TGCGCCAGCAGCCAATGGGGGGGGAGCGGAAACATTCAGTACTTC. It specifies CASSQWGGSGNIQYF.

This chain joins TRBV5-1 and TRBJ1-1, with D tentatively TRBD1 (5 bases). CDR1 SGHRS and CDR2 YFSETQ come from the germline V gene. CDR3 length equals 11 residues. V was shortened by 5 bases and J by 5 bases, with 7 bases between the two germline ends. The CDR3 region has the DNA TGCGCCAGCAGGGGGGGGACTGAAGCTTTCTTT. Amino acids: CASRGGTEAFF. The entire variable domain, with the rest obtained from reference TRBV5-1 and TRBJ1-1, is as follows: KAGVTQTPRYLIKTRGQQVTLSCSPISGHRSVSWYQQTPGQGLQFLFEYFSETQRNKGNFPGRFSGRQFSNSRSEMNVSTLELGDSALYLCASRGGTEAFFGQGTRLTVV.

Only a few counts were recorded for this clone. This chain links TRBV19 with TRBJ1-1, with D perhaps TRBD1 (6 bases). Germline lookup yields CDR1 LNHDA and CDR2 SQIVND (reference sequence). The CDR3 extends over 14 amino acids. V lost 3 bases and J lost 5, with 13 bases in between. CDR3 protein: CASSITGSRTEAFF. The CDR3 DNA follows: TGTGCCAGTAGTATTACAGGGAGTAGGACTGAAGCTTTCTTT.

The chain uses TRBV13 and TRBJ2-1; 7 nucleotides line up with TRBD2. After removal of 4 bases from V and 9 bases from J, the junction contained 18 bases not matched to a gene. This CDR3 is built from 17 residues. Germline lookup yields CDR1 PRHDT and CDR2 FYEKMQ (reference sequence). Written as DNA, the CDR3 is TGTGCCAGCAGCTCTCGCGGGCTTGCGGGAGTGGGCGGTGAGCAGTTCTTC. This encodes CASSSRGLAGVGGEQFF.